These 2 T cell receptor beta chains originate from one sample sequenced in a study of blood T cell repertoires in COVID-19. Generated by immunoSEQ multiplex PCR, the TCRdb table keeps only in-frame clones and is missing some. Of roughly 110,000 clones listed, about four fifths are singletons. Sequenced sample: peripheral blood. The receptors come from a man aged 70-80 years with acute or convalescent COVID-19.

The genes are TRBV11-1 and TRBJ2-3; D perhaps matches TRBD2 (5 bases). V was trimmed by 0 bases and J by 2 bases, leaving 12 bases between them. This CDR3 region has 16 residues. Germline V lookup: CDR1 SGHAT, CDR2 FQDESV (reference sequence). CDR3 sequence reads: CASSLALGENTDTQYF. In DNA form, the CDR3 reads TGTGCCAGCAGCTTAGCGTTGGGAGAAAACACAGATACGCAGTATTTT.

The J gene is TRBJ2-7, the V gene TRBV19, with 10 bases fitting TRBD1. Unmatched junction bases numbered 4, after V lost 0 bases and J lost 2 bases. Germline CDR1 is LNHDA and CDR2 is SQIVND (reference sequence). The CDR3 consists of 16 residues. This chain's CDR3 is CASSIEGQGGTYEQYF. CDR3 in DNA: TGTGCCAGTAGTATAGAAGGACAGGGGGGGACCTACGAGCAGTACTTC.